The 26 T cell receptor beta chains given below trace back to one sample, sequenced in a study of control samples from healthy donors and cancer patients. Profiled with immunoSEQ multiplex PCR; TCRdb holds only in-frame clones, not every one. The table has fewer than 95,000 clones, roughly 86% seen once. Source material: blood. These receptors originate from a woman aged 50 to 60 in good health.

V usage is TRBV28 and J usage is TRBJ1-2; D is undetermined. Germline V gene sequence: CDR1 MDHEN, CDR2 SYDVKM. Trimming removed 6 bases from V and 9 bases from J, with 11 bases in between. The CDR3 spans 11 residues. The DNA of the CDR3 is TGTGCCAGCAGCACCGATCGTAGCTACACCTTC. Translated: CASSTDRSYTF.

V usage is TRBV3-1 (or the pseudogene TRBV3-2) and J usage is TRBJ1-3; D might be TRBD1 (5 bases). This CDR3 has 15 amino acids. V lost 4 bases to trimming and J lost 0 bases, with 10 bases between them. Germline V gene data show CDR1 as LGHDT and CDR2 as YNNKEL (reference sequence). The CDR3: CASSPGRVSGNTIYF. CDR3 bases: TGTGCCAGCAGCCCGGGCAGGGTCTCTGGAAACACCATATATTTT.

This clone was detected only once. CDR3: CASSIVPREETQYF. CDR3 bases: TGTGCCAGTAGTATAGTCCCCAGGGAAGAGACCCAGTACTTC. The V gene is TRBV19, the J gene TRBJ2-5; possible D gene TRBD1, 5 bases. V dropped 1 base and J dropped 3 bases, with 9 bases sitting between them. Germline loops: CDR1 LNHDA, CDR2 SQIVND (reference sequence). The CDR3 runs 14 residues.

The chain carries TRBV11-3 and TRBJ2-3; perhaps TRBD1 as D (5 bases). Germline V gene sequence: CDR1 SGHNT, CDR2 YENEEA. Trimming cost V 1 base and J 8 bases, with 10 bases left between them. CDR3 length: 13 residues. The CDR3 DNA follows: TGTGCCAGCAGCTTAGTGGGGCAGGGTACGCAGTATTTT. This sequence encodes CASSLVGQGTQYF.

The sample holds one count of this clone. The rearrangement uses TRBV15 and TRBJ1-1, with TRBD1 as a possible D gene (5 bases). The germline V and J ends were trimmed by 2 bases and 1 base, with 8 bases remaining between them. Germline V lookup: CDR1 LNHNV, CDR2 YYDKDF (reference sequence). The CDR3 covers 14 residues. CDR3: CATSRQGGNTEAFF. CDR3 DNA: TGTGCCACCAGCAGACAGGGTGGGAACACTGAAGCTTTCTTT.

This rearrangement joins TRBV19 to TRBJ1-1; D possibly corresponds to TRBD1 (5 bases). The CDR3 is made up of 15 amino acids. The germline V and J ends were trimmed by 1 base and 3 bases, with 12 bases remaining between them. Germline V gives CDR1 LNHDA, CDR2 SQIVND (reference sequence). As DNA, the CDR3 is TGTGCCAGTAGTATAGCTAAACAGGCGGACACTGAAGCTTTCTTT. This encodes CASSIAKQADTEAFF.

V gene TRBV6-2 or TRBV6-3 combines with J gene TRBJ2-6; D not certain. The V end lost 4 bases, the J end lost 3 bases, and 4 bases lay between the germline ends. Per the germline V gene, CDR1 is MNHEY and CDR2 is SVGEGT. There are 13 residues in the CDR3. The CDR3 here is CASSWYGANVLTF. CDR3 in DNA: TGTGCCAGCAGTTGGTATGGGGCCAACGTCCTGACTTTC.

The sample holds a few counts of this clone. V usage is TRBV12-3 or TRBV12-4 and J usage is TRBJ2-1, with D unclear. The CDR3 sequence is 11 residues long. Trimming removed 3 bases from V and 10 bases from J, with 7 bases in between. CDR3 in amino acids: CASSFRTEQFF. The CDR3, as DNA: TGTGCCAGCAGTTTTAGAACAGAGCAGTTCTTC.

The chain is built from TRBV7-2 and TRBJ2-1; 8 bases align to TRBD2. The germline gives CDR1 SGHTA, CDR2 FQGNSA. After removal of 5 bases from V and 7 bases from J, the junction contained 13 bases not matched to a gene. CDR3 length equals 16 residues. CDR3 in DNA: TGTGCCAGCAGCACCCGGGGGGGGGAGAGATGGAATGAGCAGTTCTTC. Its protein is CASSTRGGERWNEQFF.

The V gene is TRBV11-2, the J gene TRBJ2-7, with D unresolved. In germline, CDR1 is SGHAT, CDR2 FQNNGV. The CDR3 spans 13 residues. The V and J ends lost 0 bases and 7 bases respectively, with 10 bases between them. The CDR3 loop is CASSLDQAREQYF. The CDR3 DNA sequence: TGTGCCAGCAGCTTAGATCAGGCGCGGGAGCAGTACTTC.

This sequence joins TRBV18 and TRBJ1-1; D gene ambiguous. There are 16 residues in the CDR3. Trimming took off 3 bases at V and 3 bases at J, with 17 bases between the two ends. Germline CDR1 and CDR2: KGHSH and LQKENI. Written as DNA, the CDR3 is TGTGCCAGCTCACCTAAATTTGCGGGCGTCGACACTGAAGCTTTCTTT. Its translation: CASSPKFAGVDTEAFF.

In DNA, the CDR3 is TGTGCCAGCAGTAAAGGACTAGCGGGAGTTTGGGAGACCCAGTACTTC. Translation: CASSKGLAGVWETQYF. The chain combines TRBV6-1 with TRBJ2-5, with TRBD2 identical over 13 bases. The CDR3 is 16 residues long. V dropped 5 bases and J dropped 5; count of bases not matched to a gene: 8. The V gene's germline CDR1 is MNHNS and CDR2 SASEGT.

The gene calls are TRBV3-1 (or the pseudogene TRBV3-2) and TRBJ2-3; 10 bases agree with TRBD1. Per the germline V gene, CDR1 is LGHDT and CDR2 is YNNKEL (reference sequence). V was pared by 4 bases and J by 6 bases, with 19 bases of the junction left unmatched. The length of the CDR3 is 19 residues. DNA of the CDR3: TGTGCCAGCAGCCCGTCCCGGGACAGGGGTAGTAGTGGTGTTGATACGCAGTATTTT. The encoded protein is CASSPSRDRGSSGVDTQYF.

This clone was seen a single time. This chain joins TRBV6-1 and TRBJ1-4, with 8 bases lining up with TRBD1. The V and J ends lost 2 bases and 5 bases, in that order; junction bases with no gene match: 4. The CDR3 loop spans 15 amino acids. Germline V gene lookup returns CDR1 MNHNS and CDR2 SASEGT. CDR3 sequence reads: CASSEQGQANEKLFF. The DNA of the CDR3 is TGTGCCAGCAGTGAACAGGGACAGGCAAATGAAAAACTGTTTTTT.

The chain is built from TRBV7-3 and TRBJ2-1; 8 positions agree with TRBD2. V lost 5 bases, J lost 2 bases, and 5 bases stayed unmatched. The CDR3 totals 15 residues. The germline CDR1 and CDR2 sequences are SGHTA and FQGTGA. CDR3 sequence reads: CASSRGGPTYNEQFF. In DNA form, the CDR3 reads TGTGCCAGCAGCCGCGGGGGGCCTACCTACAATGAGCAGTTCTTC.

This clone appeared a single time. The V and J genes are TRBV6-1 and TRBJ1-1; D is undetermined. The CDR3 is made up of 13 amino acids. Germline V gives CDR1 MNHNS, CDR2 SASEGT. V dropped 5 bases and J dropped 0 bases, with 7 bases sitting between them. CDR3 amino acids: CASSTTLNTEAFF. The CDR3 coding sequence is TGTGCCAGCAGTACGACACTGAACACTGAAGCTTTCTTT.

V is TRBV5-4 and J is TRBJ2-7; 8 bases map to TRBD2. Germline V gene sequence: CDR1 SGHNT, CDR2 YYREEE (reference sequence). The junction had 11 bases not matched to a gene; V was cut back by 5 bases and J by 4 bases. This CDR3 contains 15 residues. For the CDR3, the DNA is TGTGCCAGCAGGCGGGGGCGGGGGGCCTATTACGAGCAGTACTTC. Protein: CASRRGRGAYYEQYF.

The chain has TRBV6-1 and TRBJ2-7; TRBD2 agrees at 9 bases. The CDR3 covers 16 residues. The germline CDR1 and CDR2 sequences are MNHNS and SASEGT. Trimming at V came to 0 bases and at J to 2 bases, leaving 5 bases not matched to a gene. CDR3 sequence: CASSEAGSGSPYEQYF. CDR3 sequence (DNA): TGTGCCAGCAGTGAAGCAGGTAGCGGGAGTCCCTACGAGCAGTACTTC.

The gene calls are TRBV28 and TRBJ1-5; 7 bases are a match to TRBD1. Germline V gives CDR1 MDHEN, CDR2 SYDVKM. This CDR3 is 13 amino acids long. The trim removed 7 bases at V and 1 base at J, leaving 1 base unmatched. The CDR3 protein is CASTTGSNQPQHF. The CDR3 DNA reads TGTGCCAGCACGACAGGGAGCAATCAGCCCCAGCATTTT.

The V call is TRBV5-6, the J call TRBJ1-2; D not certain. The CDR3 totals 15 residues. Trimming left V 4 bases short and J 5 bases short, with 18 bases between. Germline-derived CDR1 and CDR2 are SGHDT and YYEEEE. CDR3 coding DNA: TGTGCCAGCAGCATACCATCCCGGACGGCTTATGGCTACACCTTC. It translates to CASSIPSRTAYGYTF.

This chain uses TRBV28 with TRBJ1-3, with D possibly matching TRBD1 (6 bases). CDR1 and CDR2 (germline): MDHEN, SYDVKM. With 6 bases removed from V and 4 bases from J, the gap between germline ends came to 10 bases. The CDR3 extends over 13 amino acids. This chain's CDR3 is CASSYRVGNTIYF. CDR3 sequence (DNA): TGTGCCAGCAGCTACAGGGTGGGAAACACCATATATTTT. Full variable domain (missing parts from reference TRBV28 and TRBJ1-3): DVKVTQSSRYLVKRTGEKVFLECVQDMDHENMFWYRQDPGLGLRLIYFSYDVKMKEKGDIPEGYSVSREKKERFSLILESASTNQTSMYLCASSYRVGNTIYFGEGSWLTVV.

This sequence joins TRBV28 and TRBJ2-1; D may be TRBD1 (5 bases). Per the germline V gene, CDR1 is MDHEN and CDR2 is SYDVKM. V was clipped by 6 bases and J by 7 bases, with 13 bases between them. CDR3 length: 13 residues. CDR3 coding DNA: TGTGCCAGCAGCTCGACAGTGTTGAATGAGCAGTTCTTC. The encoded protein is CASSSTVLNEQFF.

The table lists this clone with a count of one. The V gene is TRBV21-1, the J gene TRBJ1-5. TRBV21-1 constitutes a pseudogene. The CDR3 is 17 amino acids. The CDR3 protein is CASSKEAGGGHRQPQHF. The CDR3 DNA follows: TGTGCCAGCAGCAAGGAGGCCGGGGGGGGGCACCGGCAGCCCCAGCATTTT.

The chain joins TRBV20-1 to TRBJ2-1, with D possibly being TRBD2 (7 bases). The CDR3 consists of 14 residues. V gave up 3 bases and J gave up 4 bases, with 13 bases separating them. Germline loops: CDR1 DFQATT, CDR2 SNEGSKA (reference sequence). For the CDR3, the DNA is TGCAGTGCTAGTCTTGGGGGGGCTTACAATGAGCAGTTCTTC. It yields the protein CSASLGGAYNEQFF.

The genes are TRBV11-3 and TRBJ2-1; 8 positions match TRBD2. The V gene's germline CDR1 is SGHNT and CDR2 YENEEA. This CDR3 region has 17 residues. Trimming at V came to 1 base and at J to 0 bases, leaving 5 bases not matched to a gene. The CDR3, as DNA: TGTGCCAGCAGCTTAGGGGTAGCGGGAAGCTCCTACAATGAGCAGTTCTTC. Its translation: CASSLGVAGSSYNEQFF.

The chain employs TRBV10-1 and TRBJ1-4; tentative D call: TRBD1 (5 bases). The V end was cut by 4 bases, the J end by 0 bases, with 27 bases between. The CDR3 contains 21 residues. Germline values: CDR1 WNHNN, CDR2 SYGVQD (reference sequence). For the CDR3, the DNA is TGCGCCAGCAGTGGGGGCAATGGGCTCACCCATCAGGGAGCAACTAATGAAAAACTGTTTTTT. This gives the protein CASSGGNGLTHQGATNEKLFF.